This section outlines one T cell receptor (beta chain) sequence together with its context. This clonotype was detected a few times. Its antigen is unknown. No base-level quality is on record; no much larger clone is a single base apart. The protocol used for the library was 5' RACE. The sequencer was an Illumina HiSeq 2500. A second about 7 to 12 cycle PCR used a sample-barcoded 5' primer and a J-beta primer mix. A unique molecular identifier was introduced onto each TCR beta cDNA molecule by a template-switch 5' adaptor carrying 12 random nucleotides. Each sample yielded at least 3 million CDR3-containing paired-end reads. First-strand cDNA was synthesized from all RNA with the Mint cDNA synthesis kit, primed by a TRBC-specific oligonucleotide. All cDNA was treated with uracil-DNA glycosylase and then went through a first 18-cycle PCR with the universal primers M1SS and BC2_uni_R. The study's own analysis went as follows. For normalization, 1 million high-quality reads were randomly selected from each sample, with every read carrying a distinct molecular identifier. Reads with shared molecular identifiers were discarded instead of being binned into consensus sequences. MiTCR, run with a Q25 quality threshold and the strictest error-elimination algorithm, handled CDR3 identification, clonotype clustering and error correction. Lower-bound total TCR beta diversity was estimated with a nonparametric unseen species model using Euler transformation. TCRdb passed the public sequencing reads through fastp at Q25 and MiXCR, retaining productive beta sequences. Each CDR3 protein gets just one entry, which takes the most common genes and DNA from the rows behind it. TCRdb assigned the V and J calls; the authors' analysis was not used. This sample is represented by fewer than 2,000,000 distinct CDR3 sequences; 34% of them were singletons. In total, the top ten clones hold roughly 10% of the sample.

This sample was included in a study of blood T cells in healthy people across ages (dated by TCRdb to between 2014 and 2017). Turning to the overall study: In model experiments, roughly one uniquely barcoded TCR beta cDNA molecule per two T cells was captured by template switching. Age-related changes in TCR beta repertoire diversity were measured in the study by deep sequencing normalized with unique cDNA molecular identifiers. The donors were divided into four age groups: young (average around 17 years), middle-aged (about 41), aged (under 70) and long-lived (about 80). To avoid experimental bias, donors of different ages were distributed randomly across sequencing lanes. Using the same blood draw, the study looked at two additional independent replicas of 1 million unique cDNA reads for two donors, one aged 18 to 29 and the other aged 80 or older.

Study-level results and caveats: The CMV infection status of donors was not known, potentially confounding age-related changes in expanded clonotypes. Bulk unsorted PBMC profiling prevented conclusive comparison of naive and antigen-experienced compartments. There was a strong correlation between observed TCR beta diversity and the percentage of naive T cells measured by flow cytometry. Compared with the aged group, the long-lived group had more naive CD4+ T cells, fewer expanded clones and increased TCR diversity, suggesting age selection. Observed TCR beta diversity per million T cells fell roughly linearly with age, and a significant reduction was already apparent by age around 40. Estimates of total diversity based on one million sequenced T cells were considered lower bounds and underestimates.

Systemically healthy Caucasian individuals from Russia, 35 to 50 in total and aged roughly 6 to 100 years, were included as donors. Ten milliliters of peripheral blood were drawn from each donor into EDTA-treated Vacutainer tubes. Ficoll-Paque density-gradient centrifugation was used to isolate PBMCs, with at least 6.5 million per sample. Trizol reagent was used to extract total RNA from PBMCs, with at least 6 micrograms per sample. The percentages of naive CD45RAhigh/CD27high T cells were determined by flow cytometry on a PBMC aliquot from every donor. The CDR3 contains 14 residues, cysteine and phenylalanine counted. Only the CDR3 DNA is retained, 42 bases long and in frame from the first base. V is clipped by 5 bases and J by 5 bases, and the sequence between their germline boundaries is 15 bases long.

The clonotype originates from a young woman in good health. Sequences were obtained from blood. The chain is encoded by TRBV12-3 or TRBV12-4 joined to TRBJ2-5; no D gene can be assigned with confidence. The DNA sequence is given as TGTGCCAGCAGTCTTGGACCGATTACGGAGACCCAGTACTTC. Its protein product is CASSLGPITETQYF.